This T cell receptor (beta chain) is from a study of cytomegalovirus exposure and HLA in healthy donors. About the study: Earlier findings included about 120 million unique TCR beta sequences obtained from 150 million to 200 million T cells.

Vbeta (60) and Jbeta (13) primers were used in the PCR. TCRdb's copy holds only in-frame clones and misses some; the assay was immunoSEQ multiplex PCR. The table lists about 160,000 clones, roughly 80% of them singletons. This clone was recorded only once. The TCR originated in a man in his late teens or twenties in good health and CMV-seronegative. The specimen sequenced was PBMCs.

CDR3 coding DNA: TGTGCCTCCCACCCCCCGACAGGTCCAGGAAACACCATATATTTT. Protein product: CASHPPTGPGNTIYF. The chain uses TRBV30 and TRBJ1-3, with D possibly matching TRBD1 (6 bases). CDR3 length: 15 amino acids. The V gene's germline CDR1 is GTSNPN and CDR2 SVGIG (reference sequence). V lost 7 bases and J lost 4, with 20 bases in between. Based on the CDR3 plus reference TRBV30 and TRBJ1-3, the full variable domain is SQTIHQWPATLVQPVGSPLSLECTVEGTSNPNLYWYRQAAGRGLQLLFYSVGIGQISSEVPQNLSASRPQDRQFILSSKKLLLSDSGFYLCASHPPTGPGNTIYFGEGSWLTVV.